This T cell receptor beta chain was identified in a study of CD8+ T cells in alopecia areata. Regarding the study as a whole: In scalp and blood during tofacitinib, many expanded lesional clones persisted. Especially in alopecia totalis/universalis, lesional scalp showed greater clonality than normal scalp did. Patients showed less clear TCR sequence sharing than mice, possibly partly because of HLA diversity. Links between baseline CD8+ expansion and response need larger treated cohorts.

CDR1 PRHDT and CDR2 FYEKMQ come from the germline V gene (reference sequence). This CDR3 is built from 16 residues. With 5 bases removed from V and 3 bases from J, the gap between germline ends came to 19 bases. As for treatment: oral pan-JAK inhibitor, 5-10 mg twice daily. A note on this clone: The antigen remains undetermined.

RNA extraction and reverse transcription yielded cDNA as sequencing template. TCRdb keeps only in-frame clones here, not all; method: immunoSEQ multiplex PCR. The sample holds approximately 280,000 clones; roughly 60% are singletons and the top ten take 1.8%. This receptor was taken from a human donor with alopecia areata. This chain links TRBV13 with TRBJ2-5, with TRBD2 as a possible D gene (6 bases). The sample here was CD4+ T cells sorted from blood, taken at week 24, from a patient treated with tofacitinib. CDR3 protein: CASSSWTTGGEETQYF. The CDR3 DNA reads as TGTGCCAGCAGCAGTTGGACAACCGGAGGGGAAGAGACCCAGTACTTC.